One sample yielded the 3 T cell receptor beta chains listed below, sequenced in a study of T cells after posttransplantation cyclophosphamide (dated by TCRdb to 2016 to 2017). The library was built by means of the immunoSEQ multiplex PCR assay. In TCRdb, the immuneACCESS table is reduced to in-frame sequences with V and J assigned. These tables do not hold every clone; where another copy was compared, an unresolved V gene accounts for under half, and the others remain unexplained. For this sample there are 12,000 or so clones; just over 90% appear just once. The ten largest clones represent 3.6% of the sample. This sample's treatment or condition label indicates: high-dose cyclophosphamide on days +3 and +4 as single-agent GVHD prophylaxis. Busulfan and fludarabine conditioning, a related or unrelated marrow graft, and cyclophosphamide on days +3 and +4 were given to PTCy patients. The sample consisted of PBMCs, taken after allogeneic stem cell transplant with posttransplant cyclophosphamide. These receptors all stem from a female patient aged 25-39 years who received an allogeneic stem cell transplant from an unrelated donor, was CMV-positive, and had no GVHD. After a transplant, the graft donor may have provided part of the T cells.

DNA for the CDR3: TGTGCCAGCTCACCTTACAGGGTCACCGGGGAGCTGTTTTTT. This codes for CASSPYRVTGELFF. V usage is TRBV18 and J usage is TRBJ2-2; D is perhaps TRBD1 (6 bases). The V gene lost 3 bases and the J gene lost 4 bases, with 9 bases spanning the gap. The CDR3 is 14 residues long. Germline V lookup: CDR1 KGHSH, CDR2 LQKENI.

The chain is built from TRBV27 and TRBJ2-1, with D possibly matching TRBD1 (6 bases). The ends were cut back, 5 bases at V and 7 bases at J, with 6 bases in the middle. The germline gives CDR1 MNHEY, CDR2 SMNVEV (reference sequence). The CDR3 runs 11 residues. In DNA form, the CDR3 reads TGTGCCAGCAGTGGACAGAATGAGCAGTTCTTC. Its protein product is CASSGQNEQFF.

The chain employs TRBV5-1 and TRBJ1-4; no firm D call. The V end lost 0 bases, the J end lost 4 bases, and 7 bases lay between the germline ends. Looked up from germline, CDR1 is SGHRS and CDR2 is YFSETQ. CDR3 length: 14 amino acids. CDR3 in DNA: TGCGCCAGCAGCTTGGGCAGGAATAATGAAAAACTGTTTTTT. It encodes CASSLGRNNEKLFF.